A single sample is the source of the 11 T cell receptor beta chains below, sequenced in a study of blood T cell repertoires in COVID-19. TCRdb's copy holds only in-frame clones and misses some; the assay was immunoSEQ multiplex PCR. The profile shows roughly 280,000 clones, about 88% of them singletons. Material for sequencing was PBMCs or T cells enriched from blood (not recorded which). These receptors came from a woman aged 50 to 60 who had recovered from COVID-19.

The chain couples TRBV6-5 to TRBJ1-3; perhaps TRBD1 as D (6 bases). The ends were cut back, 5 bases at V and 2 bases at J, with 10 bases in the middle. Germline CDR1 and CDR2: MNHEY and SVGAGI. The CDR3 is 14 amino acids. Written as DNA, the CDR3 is TGTGCCAGCAGTCTACAGGGTACTGGAAACACCATATATTTT. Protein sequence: CASSLQGTGNTIYF.

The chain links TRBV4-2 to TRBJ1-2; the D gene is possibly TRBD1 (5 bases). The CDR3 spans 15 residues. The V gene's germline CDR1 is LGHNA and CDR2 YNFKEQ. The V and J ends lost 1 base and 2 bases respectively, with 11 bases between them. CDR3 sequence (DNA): TGTGCCAGCAGCCAAGCCCAGGGAGGGAACTATGGCTACACCTTC. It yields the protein CASSQAQGGNYGYTF.

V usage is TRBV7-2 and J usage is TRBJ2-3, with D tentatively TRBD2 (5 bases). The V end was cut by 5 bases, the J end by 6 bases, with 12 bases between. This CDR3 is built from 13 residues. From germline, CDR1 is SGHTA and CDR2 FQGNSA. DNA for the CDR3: TGTGCCAGCAGCAGACGGACTTCGGATACGCAGTATTTT. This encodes CASSRRTSDTQYF.

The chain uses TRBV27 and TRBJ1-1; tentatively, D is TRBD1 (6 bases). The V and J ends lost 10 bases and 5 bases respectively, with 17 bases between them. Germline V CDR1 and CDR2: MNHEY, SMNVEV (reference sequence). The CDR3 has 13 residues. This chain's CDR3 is CATKGVRRTEAFF. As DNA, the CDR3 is TGTGCCACCAAGGGGGTGAGGAGGACTGAAGCTTTCTTT.

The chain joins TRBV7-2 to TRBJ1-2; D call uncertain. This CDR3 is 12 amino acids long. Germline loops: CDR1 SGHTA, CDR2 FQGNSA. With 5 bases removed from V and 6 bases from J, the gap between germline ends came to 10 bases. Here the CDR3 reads CASSPPFDGYTF. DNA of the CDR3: TGTGCCAGCAGCCCCCCGTTTGATGGCTACACCTTC.

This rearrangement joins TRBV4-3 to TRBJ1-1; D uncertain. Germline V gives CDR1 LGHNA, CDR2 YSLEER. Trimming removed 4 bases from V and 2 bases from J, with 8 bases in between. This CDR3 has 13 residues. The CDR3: CASSLDLNTEAFF. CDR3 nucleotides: TGCGCCAGCAGCCTAGACCTTAACACTGAAGCTTTCTTT.

In DNA form, the CDR3 reads TGTGCCAGCTCACTGAGTGGTTTGAACACTGAAGCTTTCTTT. This sequence encodes CASSLSGLNTEAFF. The chain carries TRBV18 and TRBJ1-1; D uncertain. Trimming removed 4 bases from V and 0 bases from J, with 9 bases in between. There are 14 residues in the CDR3. Germline V CDR1 and CDR2: KGHSH, LQKENI.

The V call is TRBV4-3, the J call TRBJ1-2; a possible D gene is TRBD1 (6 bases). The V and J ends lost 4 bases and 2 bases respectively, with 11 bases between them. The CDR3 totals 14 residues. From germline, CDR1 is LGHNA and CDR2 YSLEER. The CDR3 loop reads CASSPSQGNYGYTF. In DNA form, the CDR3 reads TGCGCCAGCAGCCCGAGCCAGGGGAACTATGGCTACACCTTC.

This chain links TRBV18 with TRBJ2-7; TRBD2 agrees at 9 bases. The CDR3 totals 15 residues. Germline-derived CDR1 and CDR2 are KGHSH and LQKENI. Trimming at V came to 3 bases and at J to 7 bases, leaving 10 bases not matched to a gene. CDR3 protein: CASSPGGGRVEEQYF. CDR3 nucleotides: TGTGCCAGCTCACCTGGAGGCGGGAGGGTGGAAGAGCAGTACTTC.

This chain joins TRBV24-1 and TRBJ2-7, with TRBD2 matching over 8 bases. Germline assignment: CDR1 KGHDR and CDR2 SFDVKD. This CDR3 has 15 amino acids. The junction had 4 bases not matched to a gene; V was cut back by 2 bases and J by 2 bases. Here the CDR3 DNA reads TGTGCCACCAGTGATTCGCGGACTAGCCCCTACGAGCAGTACTTC. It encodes CATSDSRTSPYEQYF.

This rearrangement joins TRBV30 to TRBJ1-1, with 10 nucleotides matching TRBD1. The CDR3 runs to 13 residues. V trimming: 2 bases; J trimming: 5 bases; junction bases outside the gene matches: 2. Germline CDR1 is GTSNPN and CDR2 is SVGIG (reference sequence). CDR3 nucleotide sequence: TGTGCCTGGAGTATGGACAGGGGGACTGAAGCTTTCTTT. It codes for CAWSMDRGTEAFF.